This T cell receptor (beta chain) was found in a study of control samples from healthy donors and cancer patients. Germline lookup yields CDR1 KGHSH and CDR2 LQKENI. The junction had 10 bases not matched to a gene; V was cut back by 2 bases and J by 4 bases. The CDR3 runs to 16 residues. Some clones are missing from TCRdb's copy, which holds only in-frame ones; the method was immunoSEQ multiplex PCR. This sample carries 150,000 to 200,000 clones, almost 90% of them seen once, and the ten largest clones take approximately 4.9%. This chain uses TRBV18 with TRBJ1-2; 7 bases agree with TRBD1. Material: blood. The TCR originated in a woman aged 25 to 39 in good health. The CDR3 loop reads CASSPEAGTEIYGYTF. The CDR3 DNA follows: TGTGCCAGCTCACCAGAGGCCGGGACAGAGATCTATGGCTACACCTTC. The full variable domain, rest sourced from reference TRBV18 and TRBJ1-2, is NAGVMQNPRHLVRRRGQEARLRCSPMKGHSHVYWYRQLPEEGLKFMVYLQKENIIDESGMPKERFSAEFPKEGPSILRIQQVVRGDSAAYFCASSPEAGTEIYGYTFGSGTRLTVV.